Sequencing of this TCR beta chain was carried out in a study of cytomegalovirus exposure and HLA in healthy donors. This clone was seen only a few times. The junction had 9 bases not matched to a gene; V was cut back by 5 bases and J by 7 bases. This CDR3 has 15 amino acids. The germline V gene has CDR1 SEHNR and CDR2 FQNEAQ (reference sequence). The PCR had 60 Vbeta and 13 Jbeta primers. Assay used: immunoSEQ multiplex PCR; TCRdb lists only in-frame clones, some missing. The sample yields about 120,000 clones, roughly a tenth seen once. The clonotype originates from a man aged 25 to 40 in good health and CMV-seronegative. V and J are TRBV7-9 and TRBJ1-1; TRBD1 agrees at 11 bases. Source material: PBMCs. The CDR3 nucleotides are TGTGCCAGCAGCCGTCCGGGACAGGGGGGCGGTGAAGCTTTCTTT. Amino acids: CASSRPGQGGGEAFF.